This TCR beta chain was obtained from a study of T cell responses to AZD1222 COVID-19 vaccine. General study results and limits: Spike-specific TCR depth and breadth grew after two AZD1222 doses. Repertoire samples came only from after the peak T cell response. Donors in the cohort were predominantly white British and more often female, and clonal diversity was possibly underestimated.

Clones were sequenced by immunoSEQ multiplex PCR, and TCRdb holds only the in-frame ones, with some missing. The table has more than 95,000 clones, 85% to 90% seen once. Notes on this clone: Antigen: not known.

Looked up from germline, CDR1 is MNHEY and CDR2 is SVGAGI. V trimming: 0 bases; J trimming: 2 bases; junction bases outside the gene matches: 2. The length of the CDR3 is 15 residues. The sequence was obtained from an adult in good health. The J gene is TRBJ2-7, the V gene TRBV6-5; 9 bases are shared with TRBD2. This material consisted of peripheral blood, taken on day 0 of MenACWY control vaccination. Here the CDR3 DNA reads TGTGCCAGCAGTTACTCGACTAGCGGCGCCTACGAGCAGTACTTC. It is translated as CASSYSTSGAYEQYF.